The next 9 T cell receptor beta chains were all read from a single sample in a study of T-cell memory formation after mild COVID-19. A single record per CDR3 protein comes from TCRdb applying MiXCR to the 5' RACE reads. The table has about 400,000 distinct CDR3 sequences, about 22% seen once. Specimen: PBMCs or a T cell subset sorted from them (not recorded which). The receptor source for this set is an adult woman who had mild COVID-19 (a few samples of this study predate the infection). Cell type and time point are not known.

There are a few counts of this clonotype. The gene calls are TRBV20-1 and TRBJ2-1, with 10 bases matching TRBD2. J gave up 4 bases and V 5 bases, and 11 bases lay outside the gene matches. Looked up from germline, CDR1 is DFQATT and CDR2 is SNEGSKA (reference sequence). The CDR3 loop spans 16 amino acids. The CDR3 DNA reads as TGCAGTGCTCCCCCGAGGAGCGGGAGGGGGTACAATGAGCAGTTCTTC. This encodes CSAPPRSGRGYNEQFF.

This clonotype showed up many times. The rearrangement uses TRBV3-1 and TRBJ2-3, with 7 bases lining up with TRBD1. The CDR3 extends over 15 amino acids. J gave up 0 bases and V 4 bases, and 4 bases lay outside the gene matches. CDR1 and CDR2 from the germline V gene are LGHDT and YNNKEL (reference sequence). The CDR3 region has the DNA TGTGCCAGCAGCCCGACAGGGACAAGCACAGATACGCAGTATTTT. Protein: CASSPTGTSTDTQYF.

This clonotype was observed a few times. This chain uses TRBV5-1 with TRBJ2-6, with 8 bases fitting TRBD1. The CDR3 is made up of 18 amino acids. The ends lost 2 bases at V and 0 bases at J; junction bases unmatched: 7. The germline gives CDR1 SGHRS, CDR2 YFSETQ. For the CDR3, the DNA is TGCGCCAGCAGCTTACTGGGACAGGTCTTCTCTGGGGCCAACGTCCTGACTTTC. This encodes CASSLLGQVFSGANVLTF. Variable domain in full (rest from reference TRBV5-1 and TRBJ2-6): KAGVTQTPRYLIKTRGQQVTLSCSPISGHRSVSWYQQTPGQGLQFLFEYFSETQRNKGNFPGRFSGRQFSNSRSEMNVSTLELGDSALYLCASSLLGQVFSGANVLTFGAGSRLTVL.

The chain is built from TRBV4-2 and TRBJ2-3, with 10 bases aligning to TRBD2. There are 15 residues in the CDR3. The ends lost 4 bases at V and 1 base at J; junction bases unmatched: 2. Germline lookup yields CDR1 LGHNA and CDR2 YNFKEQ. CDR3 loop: CASSRSGGGTDTQYF. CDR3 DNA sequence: TGTGCCAGCAGCCGGAGCGGGGGGGGCACAGATACGCAGTATTTT.

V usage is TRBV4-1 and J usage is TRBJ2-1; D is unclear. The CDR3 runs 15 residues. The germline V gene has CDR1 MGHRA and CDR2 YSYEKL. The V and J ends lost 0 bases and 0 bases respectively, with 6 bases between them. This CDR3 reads CASSQDSFSYNEQFF. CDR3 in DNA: TGCGCCAGCAGCCAAGACAGCTTCTCCTACAATGAGCAGTTCTTC.

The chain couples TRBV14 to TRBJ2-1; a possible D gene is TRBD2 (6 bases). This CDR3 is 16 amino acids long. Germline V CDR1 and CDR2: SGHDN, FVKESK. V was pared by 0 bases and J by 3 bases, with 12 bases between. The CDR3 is CASSQEMAGLYNEQFF. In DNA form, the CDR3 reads TGTGCCAGCAGCCAAGAGATGGCGGGACTCTACAATGAGCAGTTCTTC. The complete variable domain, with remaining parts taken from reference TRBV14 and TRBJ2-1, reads EAGVTQFPSHSVIEKGQTVTLRCDPISGHDNLYWYRRVMGKEIKFLLHFVKESKQDESGMPNNRFLAERTGGTYSTLKVQPAELEDSGVYFCASSQEMAGLYNEQFFGPGTRLTVL.

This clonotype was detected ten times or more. The DNA of the CDR3 is TGTGCCAGCAGTGGTGTGACAGGAGCTAATGAGCAGTTCTTC. It codes for CASSGVTGANEQFF. The rearrangement joins TRBV25-1 to TRBJ2-1, with a tentative D call TRBD1 (6 bases). Trimming cost V 4 bases and J 7 bases, with 14 bases left between them. Germline-derived CDR1 and CDR2 are MGHDK and SYGVNS. The CDR3 contains 14 residues. The full variable domain, rest sourced from reference TRBV25-1 and TRBJ2-1, is EADIYQTPRYLVIGTGKKITLECSQTMGHDKMYWYQQDPGMELHLIHYSYGVNSTEKGDLSSESTVSRIRTEHFPLTLESARPSHTSQYLCASSGVTGANEQFFGPGTRLTVL.

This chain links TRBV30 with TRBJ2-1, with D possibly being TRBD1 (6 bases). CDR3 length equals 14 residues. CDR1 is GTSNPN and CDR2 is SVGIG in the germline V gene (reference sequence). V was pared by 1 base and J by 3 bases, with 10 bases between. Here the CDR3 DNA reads TGTGCCTGGAGTGCAGGACAGAGCTACAATGAGCAGTTCTTC. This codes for CAWSAGQSYNEQFF.

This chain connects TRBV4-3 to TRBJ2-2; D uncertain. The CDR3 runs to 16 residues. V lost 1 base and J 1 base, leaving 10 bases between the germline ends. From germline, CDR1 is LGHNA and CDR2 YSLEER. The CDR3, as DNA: TGCGCCAGCAGCCAAGTGTCAACGAAGAACACCGGGGAGCTGTTTTTT. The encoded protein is CASSQVSTKNTGELFF.